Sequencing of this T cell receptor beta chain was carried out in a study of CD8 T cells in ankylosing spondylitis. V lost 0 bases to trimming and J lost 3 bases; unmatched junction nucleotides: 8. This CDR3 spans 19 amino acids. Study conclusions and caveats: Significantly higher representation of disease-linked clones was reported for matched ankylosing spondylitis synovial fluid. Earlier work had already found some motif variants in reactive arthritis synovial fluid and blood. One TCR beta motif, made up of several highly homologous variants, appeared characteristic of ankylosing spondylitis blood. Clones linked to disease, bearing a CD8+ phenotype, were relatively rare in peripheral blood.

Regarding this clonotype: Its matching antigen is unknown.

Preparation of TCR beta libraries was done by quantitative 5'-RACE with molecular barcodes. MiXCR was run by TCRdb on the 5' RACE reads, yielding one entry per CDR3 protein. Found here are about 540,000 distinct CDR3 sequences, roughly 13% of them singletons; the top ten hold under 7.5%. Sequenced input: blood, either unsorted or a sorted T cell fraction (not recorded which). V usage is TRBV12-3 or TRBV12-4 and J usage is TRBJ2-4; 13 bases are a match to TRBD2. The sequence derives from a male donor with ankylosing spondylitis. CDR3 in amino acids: CASSLARGTSGVDKNIQYF. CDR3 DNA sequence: TGTGCCAGCAGTTTAGCGCGGGGGACTAGCGGGGTGGACAAAAACATTCAGTACTTC.